This passage covers 14 T cell receptor beta chains from one sample sequenced in a study of T cells in women clearing cervical HPV infection. Method: immunoSEQ multiplex PCR; TCRdb's copy keeps in-frame clones and lacks some. In all, the sample yields 25,000 to 35,000 clones. The material sequenced was blood buffy coat. The receptors derive from a woman between 18 and 75 years old with a cervical HPV16 infection that either progressed to CIN3+ or cleared (not recorded which).

On this clone itself: The read terminates 3 residues before the CDR3 end, so the remaining end is supplied by the germline J gene. The chain is built from TRBV7-2 and TRBJ1-5, with D tentatively TRBD1 (6 bases). This CDR3 is 15 amino acids long. Germline CDR1 and CDR2: SGHTA and FQGNSA. V was cut by 0 bases and J by 9 bases, with 15 bases left in between. The CDR3 is CASSLASWARGPQHF. Incomplete CDR3 DNA: TGTGCCAGCAGCTTAGCGTCATGGGCCAGGGGGCCC.

As regards this clone: Sequencing ends 3 residues short of the CDR3 end; the germline J gene provides the rest. This rearrangement joins TRBV5-1 to TRBJ1-1, with D perhaps TRBD1 (5 bases). V gave up 4 bases and J gave up 5 bases, with 15 bases separating them. CDR1 and CDR2 (germline): SGHRS, YFSETQ. The CDR3 has 14 amino acids. The DNA read from the CDR3 is TGCGCCAGCAGCCCAGGAGGAGGGGAGACTGAA. Translation: CASSPGGGETE. The full CDR3 protein reads CASSPGGGETEAFF. Looking up the rest from reference TRBV5-1 and TRBJ1-1 gives the full variable domain: KAGVTQTPRYLIKTRGQQVTLSCSPISGHRSVSWYQQTPGQGLQFLFEYFSETQRNKGNFPGRFSGRQFSNSRSEMNVSTLELGDSALYLCASSPGGGETEAFFGQGTRLTVV.

As concerns this clone: The read falls 3 residues short of the CDR3 end, and the missing part is taken from the germline J gene. This chain connects TRBV10-3 to TRBJ2-1, with D possibly being TRBD1 (5 bases). The length of the CDR3 is 15 residues. Per the germline V gene, CDR1 is ENHRY and CDR2 is SYGVKD. V lost 0 bases to trimming and J lost 3 bases, with 9 bases between them. This CDR3 is CAISESQGLYNEQFF. Partial CDR3 DNA: TGTGCCATCAGTGAGTCGCAGGGCCTCTACAATGAG.

Worth noting for this clone: The sequenced fragment ends 3 residues before the CDR3 boundary, so the rest is inferred from the germline J gene. The chain employs TRBV7-2 and TRBJ1-1, with D perhaps TRBD1 (6 bases). The CDR3 length is 15 residues. In germline, CDR1 is SGHTA, CDR2 FQGNSA. V was trimmed by 4 bases and J by 5 bases, leaving 17 bases between them. The CDR3 region is CASSSPGQFGTEAFF. The CDR3 bases that were read are TGTGCCAGCAGCTCACCGGGACAATTTGGTACTGAA.

Of note for this clone: The read stops 3 residues short of the end of the CDR3; the missing end is completed from the germline J gene. The chain carries TRBV11-2 and TRBJ2-3, with 9 bases fitting TRBD1. The germline CDR1 and CDR2 sequences are SGHAT and FQNNGV. Trimming took 5 bases from V and 8 from J; bases not matched to a gene: 8. There are 14 residues in the CDR3. The part of the CDR3 DNA that was read is TGTGCCAGCAGCCCTCGGACAGGGGAGGGTACG. This gives the protein CASSPRTGEGT. The whole CDR3 protein reads CASSPRTGEGTQYF. The full variable domain, completed using reference TRBV11-2 and TRBJ2-3, is EAGVAQSPRYKIIEKRQSVAFWCNPISGHATLYWYQQILGQGPKLLIQFQNNGVVDDSQLPKDRFSAERLKGVDSTLKIQPAKLEDSAVYLCASSPRTGEGTQYFGPGTRLTVL.

The covered CDR3 bases are TGTGCCAGCAGCATATACAGTAACACCGGGGAG. Its protein product is CASSIYSNTGE. The whole CDR3 is CASSIYSNTGELFF. This chain uses TRBV7-7 with TRBJ2-2; no clear D gene. Sequencing ends 3 residues short of the CDR3 end; the germline J gene provides the rest. Per the germline V gene, CDR1 is SSHAT and CDR2 is FNYEAQ (reference sequence). CDR3 length: 14 residues. V was trimmed by 5 bases and J by 2 bases, leaving 9 bases between them.

For this clone: The CDR3 end is not reached by the read, which stops 3 residues before it; the germline J gene fills it in. The chain is built from TRBV2 and TRBJ2-5; D possibly corresponds to TRBD1 (5 bases). V was cut by 4 bases and J by 1 base, with 13 bases left in between. Germline CDR1 SNHLY, CDR2 FYNNEI. This CDR3 has 15 amino acids. The CDR3 reads CASSVSRVTQETQYF. CDR3 DNA, as far as it was read: TGTGCCAGCAGTGTGAGCAGGGTAACCCAAGAGACC.

As to this clone: Read data end 3 residues before the CDR3 end; the end is taken from the germline J gene. This rearrangement joins TRBV30 to TRBJ2-2, with 8 bases lining up with TRBD2. This CDR3 has 15 residues. V lost 0 bases and J lost 3; bases outside the gene matches: 3. CDR1 and CDR2 (germline): GTSNPN, SVGIG (reference sequence). The covered CDR3 bases are TGTGCCTGGAGTGTAGCGGGGGCGGACACCGGGGAG. It is translated as CAWSVAGADTGE. The full CDR3 reads CAWSVAGADTGELFF.

A remark on this clone: The DNA ends 3 residues before the CDR3 does, and the rest of the CDR3 is filled in from the germline J gene. The chain uses TRBV10-3 and TRBJ1-2; 7 nucleotides agree with TRBD1. From germline, CDR1 is ENHRY and CDR2 SYGVKD. The J segment lost 4 bases and the V segment lost 6 bases, leaving 5 bases of the junction unmatched. The CDR3 extends over 13 amino acids. The CDR3 loop is CAIRDGTAYGYTF. CDR3 bases read: TGTGCCATCAGGGATGGGACAGCCTATGGC.

To note about this clone: From the germline J gene comes the end of the CDR3, since the read stops 3 residues before it. V and J are TRBV29-1 and TRBJ1-4; D gene unclear. This CDR3 is 12 amino acids long. Trimming shortened V by 7 bases and J by 8 bases, and 14 bases separated the two germline ends. Germline V gene data show CDR1 as SQVTM and CDR2 as ANQGSEA. The CDR3 bases that were read are TGCAGCGCGGAGGGCTGGAAAGAAAAA. Its protein product is CSAEGWKEK. The entire CDR3 protein reads CSAEGWKEKLFF.

As for this clone: Coverage ceases 3 residues before the CDR3 finishes, and the germline J gene fills in the end. The chain joins TRBV6-2 or TRBV6-3 to TRBJ2-1; 9 bases map to TRBD2. The germline gives CDR1 MNHEY, CDR2 SVGEGT. The CDR3 is 16 amino acids. Trimming cost V 0 bases and J 5 bases; bases outside gene matches: 5. This chain's CDR3 is CASSYSQLAGNNEQFF. The part of the CDR3 DNA that was read is TGTGCCAGCAGTTACTCCCAGCTAGCGGGGAACAATGAG.

Regarding this clone: The CDR3 end falls 3 residues outside the read, so it is completed with the germline J gene. The chain recombines TRBV19 with TRBJ2-2; 11 bases are a match to TRBD2. This CDR3 has 15 amino acids. The V gene end was trimmed by 1 base and the J gene end by 7 bases; junction bases not matched to a gene: 2. Germline V lookup: CDR1 LNHDA, CDR2 SQIVND (reference sequence). The sequenced part of the CDR3 DNA is TGTGCCAGTAGTATAGTAGCGGGGGGGCTCGGGGAG. Amino acids: CASSIVAGGLGE. The full CDR3 protein reads CASSIVAGGLGELFF.

About this clone: The CDR3 is cut off 3 residues early in the read; its end comes from the germline J gene. The V call is TRBV5-1, the J call TRBJ1-1; D uncertain. The germline V gene encodes CDR1 SGHRS and CDR2 YFSETQ. The CDR3 has 12 residues. The CDR3 sequence is CASSLAGREAFF. The CDR3 DNA, read in part, is TGCGCCAGCAGCTTGGCCGGCAGGGAA.

Concerning this clone itself: The read comes to an end 3 residues before the CDR3 does, leaving the germline J gene to fill in the end. The chain couples TRBV11-2 to TRBJ2-7, with D possibly matching TRBD2 (6 bases). Germline loops: CDR1 SGHAT, CDR2 FQNNGV. CDR3 length: 15 amino acids. The ends were cut back, 5 bases at V and 2 bases at J, with 16 bases in the middle. The CDR3 is CASSRMGSGPYEQYF. The CDR3 bases that were read are TGTGCCAGCAGCCGGATGGGTAGCGGACCCTACGAG.